This T cell receptor (beta chain) appears in the sequencing data of a study of cytomegalovirus exposure and HLA in healthy donors. As regards this clone: Its target is not known.

This PCR relied on a set of 60 Vbeta primers and 13 Jbeta primers. Generated by immunoSEQ multiplex PCR, the TCRdb table keeps only in-frame clones and is missing some. The table shows approximately 160,000 clones, with about three quarters occurring only once. Study-level points and caveats: Excluded: some indistinguishable V segments such as TRBV6-2 and TRBV6-3.

The CDR3 consists of 15 residues. CDR1 LNHDA and CDR2 SQIVND come from the germline V gene (reference sequence). Trimming cost V 3 bases and J 1 base, with 12 bases left between them. V and J are TRBV19 and TRBJ1-1, with D possibly being TRBD1 (6 bases). The sequenced sample consisted of PBMCs. The clonotype comes from a woman in her 40s in good health and CMV-seropositive. The CDR3 sequence: CASSITGTSNTEAFF. The CDR3 nucleotides are TGTGCCAGTAGTATCACCGGGACATCGAACACTGAAGCTTTCTTT.